This T cell receptor (beta chain) was sequenced for a study of T-cell reconstitution after alpha-beta-depleted transplantation in children. This clonotype appeared a few times. Between the trimmed V and J ends, which lost 5 bases and 0 bases, there was a span of 16 bases. In germline, CDR1 is MNHEY, CDR2 SMNVEV (reference sequence). The CDR3 is 16 residues long. Preparation of the TCRbeta library involved a method that used unique molecular identifiers. TCRdb passed the PCR reads through MiXCR, listing each CDR3 protein once. The sample lists approximately 490,000 distinct CDR3 sequences; approximately 13% were seen once.

The V and J genes are TRBV27 and TRBJ1-1; unclear D gene. The source material was PBMCs from the stem cell graft donor, sampled from the stem cell graft. This receptor was identified in a human donor who donated a stem cell graft to a child with combined immunodeficiency. The CDR3 spells CASSTVDGRMNTEAFF. In nucleotides, the CDR3 is TGTGCCAGCAGTACCGTGGACGGCAGAATGAACACTGAAGCTTTCTTT.